One and the same sample provided the 4 T cell receptor beta chains below, sequenced in a study of cytomegalovirus exposure and HLA in healthy donors. In the PCR, 60 Vbeta and 13 Jbeta primers were used. Using immunoSEQ multiplex PCR, the repertoire was profiled, and TCRdb retains in-frame clones only, with some absent. This sample carries about 200,000 clones, over 75% of them seen once, and the ten largest clones take less than 2%. Material: PBMCs. These receptor sequences come from a male donor in good health and CMV-seronegative.

V usage is TRBV18 and J usage is TRBJ2-7, with D tentatively TRBD1 (6 bases). V was cut by 2 bases and J by 0 bases, with 11 bases left in between. This CDR3 is built from 15 residues. The germline V gene encodes CDR1 KGHSH and CDR2 LQKENI. The DNA for the CDR3 is TGTGCCAGCTCACCAGGGGACATGAGCTCCTACGAGCAGTACTTC. Translated, it gives CASSPGDMSSYEQYF.

V usage is TRBV7-3 and J usage is TRBJ2-3; 7 bases fit TRBD2. J was trimmed by 2 bases and V by 4 bases; bases with no gene match: 0. CDR3 length: 13 residues. The germline V gene has CDR1 SGHTA and CDR2 FQGTGA. For the CDR3, the DNA is TGTGCCAGCAGCTGGGACTACACAGATACGCAGTATTTT. This encodes CASSWDYTDTQYF.

The chain joins TRBV30 to TRBJ1-2, with 11 bases aligning to TRBD1. This CDR3 has 17 residues. V dropped 5 bases and J dropped 1; count of bases not matched to a gene: 12. Germline-derived CDR1 and CDR2 are GTSNPN and SVGIG (reference sequence). The CDR3 coding sequence is TGTGCCTGGCGATCCCGGGACAGGGGGGTAGTTAACTATGGCTACACCTTC. Translated, it gives CAWRSRDRGVVNYGYTF.

V usage is TRBV10-3 and J usage is TRBJ2-1; 8 bases fit TRBD2. Unmatched junction bases numbered 4, after V lost 3 bases and J lost 3 bases. Per germline, CDR1 ENHRY and CDR2 SYGVKD. This CDR3 is built from 15 residues. Here the CDR3 DNA reads TGTGCCATCAGTGACTTAGCGGGGAGCTACAATGAGCAGTTCTTC. Translated, it gives CAISDLAGSYNEQFF.